This T cell receptor (beta chain) was observed in a study of T-cell memory formation after mild COVID-19. This CDR3 spans 14 amino acids. The V end was cut by 3 bases, the J end by 0 bases, with 8 bases between. Germline assignment: CDR1 SNHLY and CDR2 FYNNEI. One entry per CDR3 protein results from TCRdb running MiXCR on the 5' RACE reads. The sample consists of about 240,000 distinct CDR3 sequences, around 10% of them appearing once. Comments on this clonotype: Its target is not known.

Study-wide results and limits: Among clones peaking at day 37 in the second wave, SARS-CoV-2 specificity remained unconfirmed. The appearance of some responding clones in pre-infection memory suggested that cross-reactive memory joined.

The origin of this receptor is a man aged 18 to 30 who had mild COVID-19 (a few samples of this study predate the infection). Cell type and time point are not known. The material sequenced was PBMCs or a T cell subset sorted from them (not recorded which). This chain links TRBV2 with TRBJ1-1; the D is unclear. The CDR3 DNA is TGTGCCAGCAGTGATTTAGTTATGAACACTGAAGCTTTCTTT. Translated, it gives CASSDLVMNTEAFF.